The 4 T cell receptor beta chains below all came from one sample that was sequenced in a study of T cells after yellow fever vaccination. Using its own MiXCR run on the 5' RACE reads, TCRdb lists one record per CDR3 protein. The sample consists of 300,000 or so distinct CDR3 sequences, approximately 13% of them appearing once. The material was CD4+ T cells sorted from PBMCs, obtained 45 days after the yellow fever booster vaccination. The receptor source for this set is a man aged 25 to 40 who received the YFV17D yellow fever vaccine.

The rearrangement joins TRBV5-1 to TRBJ2-1; D not resolved. V lost 4 bases and J lost 5, with 10 bases in between. Germline CDR1 is SGHRS and CDR2 is YFSETQ. This CDR3 spans 13 amino acids. The CDR3 loop reads CASSRVLDNEQFF. The CDR3 bases are TGCGCCAGCAGCAGAGTCCTGGACAATGAGCAGTTCTTC. The complete variable domain, with remaining parts taken from reference TRBV5-1 and TRBJ2-1, reads KAGVTQTPRYLIKTRGQQVTLSCSPISGHRSVSWYQQTPGQGLQFLFEYFSETQRNKGNFPGRFSGRQFSNSRSEMNVSTLELGDSALYLCASSRVLDNEQFFGPGTRLTVL.

This clonotype was observed a handful of times. The chain combines TRBV12-3 or TRBV12-4 with TRBJ1-1; 11 positions agree with TRBD1. Trimming took 6 bases from V and 7 from J; bases not matched to a gene: 7. The CDR3 sequence is 14 residues long. The CDR3 here is CASSGTGGQNEAFF. The CDR3 DNA sequence: TGTGCCAGCAGCGGGACAGGGGGACAGAATGAAGCTTTCTTT.

The J gene is TRBJ2-2, the V gene TRBV11-1; no definite D call. Trimming took 4 bases from V and 5 from J, leaving 23 bases between them. Germline V gene sequence: CDR1 SGHAT, CDR2 FQDESV (reference sequence). The CDR3 has 18 amino acids. The CDR3 is CASSSPLGISALTGELFF. The DNA for the CDR3 is TGTGCCAGCAGCTCTCCCTTGGGAATTAGTGCTTTAACCGGGGAGCTGTTTTTT.

The rearrangement joins TRBV7-2 to TRBJ2-5; TRBD2 is a possible D gene (5 bases). The CDR3 extends over 13 amino acids. With 2 bases removed from V and 5 bases from J, the gap between germline ends came to 9 bases. Looked up from germline, CDR1 is SGHTA and CDR2 is FQGNSA. CDR3 nucleotides: TGTGCCAGCAGCTTATCGGGGATGGAGACCCAGTACTTC. It encodes CASSLSGMETQYF. Based on the CDR3 plus reference TRBV7-2 and TRBJ2-5, the full variable domain is GAGVSQSPSNKVTEKGKDVELRCDPISGHTALYWYRQSLGQGLEFLIYFQGNSAPDKSGLPSDRFSAERTGGSVSTLTIQRTQQEDSAVYLCASSLSGMETQYFGPGTRLLVL.